This is a list of T cell receptor delta chains from one sample in a study of gamma-delta T cells after stem cell transplantation. TCRdb reran clone calling via CATT on the RT-PCR reads. The repertoire has 2,600 or so delta-chain clones, more than 1.5% of them found once; the top ten carry under 45%. Input material: gamma-delta T cells. The receptors were gathered from a human donor. It is not recorded whose cells these are; they may come from a transplant donor. The CDR3 runs from the conserved cysteine through the conserved F or W. D genes are given only for firm matches. Some rows mark clone size as missing; the rest say once, few, many or name a class of expanded clone.

size: few
D: TRDD3
length: 19
J: TRDJ1
V: TRDV2
CDR3: CACDLISRTGGGYTDKLIF
DNA: TGTGCCTGTGACCTCATCTCCCGTACTGGTGGGGGATACACCGATAAACTCATCTTT

size: medium-sized
D: TRDD3
length: 16
J: TRDJ1
V: TRDV2
CDR3: CAGDSLLGDTLDKLIF
DNA: TGTGCCGGTGACTCGCTACTGGGGGATACCCTCGATAAACTCATCTTT

size: -
D: TRDD3
length: 21
J: TRDJ1
V: TRDV2
CDR3: CACDILRTGGHGAEYTDKLIF
DNA: TGTGCCTGTGACATCTTACGTACTGGGGGACACGGGGCCGAGTACACCGATAAACTCATCTTT

size: medium-sized
D: -
length: 13
J: TRDJ1
V: TRDV2
CDR3: CACDTFHTDKLIF
DNA: TGTGCCTGTGACACCTTCCACACCGATAAACTCATCTTT

size: medium-sized
D: TRDD3
length: 18
J: TRDJ1
V: TRDV2
CDR3: CACDTLSGGYHYTDKLIF
DNA: TGTGCCTGTGACACCTTATCCGGGGGATACCATTACACCGATAAACTCATCTTT

size: medium-sized
D: -
length: 15
J: TRDJ1
V: TRDV2
CDR3: CACDTVGGRTDKLIF
DNA: TGTGCCTGTGACACCGTCGGGGGGAGGACCGATAAACTCATCTTT

size: medium-sized
D: TRDD3
length: 16
J: TRDJ1
V: TRDV2
CDR3: CACDYVLGDPLHKLIF
DNA: TGTGCCTGTGACTACGTACTGGGGGACCCTCTCCATAAACTCATCTTT

size: -
D: TRDD3
length: 19
J: TRDJ1
V: TRDV2
CDR3: CACDAILGDTHGVTDKPIF
DNA: TGTGCCTGTGACGCTATACTGGGGGATACGCACGGGGTCACCGATAAACCCATCTTT

size: medium-sized
D: TRDD3
length: 16
J: TRDJ1
V: TRDV2
CDR3: CACDTIPGGTENKLIF
DNA: TGTGCCTGTGACACGATACCTGGGGGCACAGAAAATAAACTCATCTTT

size: large
D: TRDD3
length: 16
J: TRDJ1
V: TRDV2
CDR3: CACELLGATGPDKLIF
DNA: TGTGCCTGTGAGTTACTGGGGGCCACGGGGCCCGATAAACTCATCTTT

size: many
D: TRDD3
length: 17
J: TRDJ1
V: TRDV2
CDR3: CACDTLTTGGYGGKLIF
DNA: TGTGCCTGTGACACCTTAACCACTGGGGGATACGGAGGGAAACTCATCTTT

size: -
D: TRDD3
length: 15
J: TRDJ1
V: TRDV2
CDR3: CACDVLGDATDKLIF
DNA: TGTGCCTGTGACGTACTGGGGGATGCCACCGATAAACTCATCTTT

size: medium-sized
D: TRDD3
length: 20
J: TRDJ1
V: TRDV1
CDR3: CALGEPSSRQYWGIINKLIF
DNA: TGTGCTCTTGGGGAACCCTCTTCCAGACAGTACTGGGGGATAATCAATAAACTCATCTTT

size: -
D: -
length: 21
J: TRDJ1
V: TRDV1
CDR3: CALGEAPFLLTYWGPPGKLIF
DNA: TGTGCCCTTGGGGAAGCCCCCTTCCTGCTGACTTACTGGGGCCCTCCGGGTAAACTCATCTTT

size: medium-sized
D: TRDD3
length: 20
J: TRDJ1
V: TRDV1
CDR3: CALGDPSYFWGIPKTDKLIF
DNA: TGTGCTCTTGGGGACCCTTCTTACTTCTGGGGGATACCCAAAACCGATAAACTCATCTTT

size: -
D: TRDD3
length: 22
J: TRDJ1
V: TRDV1
CDR3: CALGEDDWDRLGENKYTDKLIF
DNA: TGTGCTCTTGGGGAAGACGATTGGGACCGACTGGGGGAGAATAAGTACACCGATAAACTCATCTTT

size: few
D: -
length: 16
J: TRDJ1
V: TRDV2
CDR3: CACDTLGQHYTDKLIF
DNA: TGTGCCTGTGACACGCTGGGGCAACATTACACCGATAAACTCATCTTT

size: large
D: TRDD3
length: 16
J: TRDJ1
V: TRDV2
CDR3: CACDMMMGDTRDKLIF
DNA: TGTGCCTGTGACATGATGATGGGGGATACGCGCGATAAACTCATCTTT

size: medium-sized
D: -
length: 19
J: TRDJ1
V: TRDV2
CDR3: CACDTVGRREKEYTDKLIF
DNA: TGTGCCTGTGACACCGTTGGTAGGAGGGAAAAAGAGTACACCGATAAACTCATCTTT

size: large
D: TRDD3
length: 20
J: TRDJ1
V: TRDV1
CDR3: CALGERRSWLLGAYTDKLIF
DNA: TGTGCTCTTGGGGAAAGGCGCTCCTGGTTACTGGGGGCTTACACCGATAAACTCATCTTT

size: few
D: TRDD3
length: 19
J: TRDJ1
V: TRDV1
CDR3: CALGELDKAYWGSHDKLIF
DNA: TGTGCTCTTGGGGAACTAGATAAAGCGTACTGGGGGAGCCACGATAAACTCATCTTT

size: few
D: TRDD3
length: 16
J: TRDJ1
V: TRDV2
CDR3: CACGIVGELVSDNLIF
DNA: TGTGCCTGTGGCATCGTGGGGGAGTTGGTTTCCGATAATCTCATCTTT

size: -
D: TRDD3
length: 22
J: TRDJ1
V: TRDV2
CDR3: CACDMIPTDPLGDTSPNDKLIF
DNA: TGTGCCTGTGACATGATTCCTACGGACCCCTTGGGGGATACGAGCCCGAACGATAAACTCATCTTT

size: few
D: -
length: 18
J: TRDJ1
V: TRDV2
CDR3: CACDTLEEDTTYTDKLIF
DNA: TGTGCCTGTGACACCCTGGAAGAGGATACAACTTACACTGATAAACTCATCTTT

size: medium-sized
D: -
length: 19
J: TRDJ3
V: TRDV2
CDR3: CACDTLGITRSWDTRQMFF
DNA: TGTGCCTGTGACACCCTGGGGATTACCCGCTCCTGGGACACCCGACAGATGTTTTTC